This T cell receptor (beta chain) was identified during a study of human T cells and chemical hapten exposure. Time point described: pre-sensitization, week 0. Treatment of the sample: therapeutic diphenylcyclopropenone sensitization with weekly scalp DPC. Total RNA was extracted from unfractionated whole blood. The table lists this clonotype with many counts. Between the trimmed V and J ends, which lost 4 bases and 3 bases, there was a span of 10 bases. Per germline, CDR1 DFQATT and CDR2 SNEGSKA (reference sequence). The CDR3 has 12 residues. Attachment of unique molecular identifiers to individual cDNA molecules was performed in the library. TCRdb re-called the RACE reads with MiXCR, one entry per CDR3 protein. The sample consists of approximately 79,000 distinct CDR3 sequences, 8.5% of them appearing once.

The clonotype originates from a man aged 40-49 years with alopecia areata. Some clones in this sample may be carry-over from other donors' samples. This rearrangement joins TRBV20-1 to TRBJ2-7; TRBD1 might be the D (5 bases). The sequenced sample was whole blood, obtained in connection with sensitization to the hapten diphenylcyclopropenone (DPC). CDR3 amino acids: CSATDRDYEQYF. The CDR3 DNA reads TGCAGTGCTACAGACAGAGACTACGAGCAGTACTTC.